This passage covers 4 T cell receptor beta chains from one sample sequenced in a study of blood T cell repertoires in COVID-19 (dated by TCRdb to the early 2020s). Preparation of the library involved the immunoSEQ multiplex PCR assay. Not all clones reach the TCRdb copy of this immuneACCESS table, which keeps in-frame sequences only. Checked studies attribute under half of the gap to unresolved V genes and leave the rest unexplained. The sample profile shows about 120,000 clones; over 75% of them were found once. Around 4.2% of the sample is in the top ten clones. Sequenced material: peripheral blood. The receptors here all came from a man in his 60s with acute or convalescent COVID-19.

The V call is TRBV18, the J call TRBJ2-1, with TRBD1 identical over 9 bases. This CDR3 spans 15 amino acids. V was clipped by 3 bases and J by 8 bases; unmatched bases: 8. Germline lookup yields CDR1 KGHSH and CDR2 LQKENI. The CDR3 here is CASSPTGQGFHEQFF. CDR3 in DNA: TGTGCCAGCTCACCTACGGGACAGGGATTTCATGAGCAGTTCTTC.

This chain joins TRBV30 and TRBJ1-5; D not resolved. Trimming took off 2 bases at V and 4 bases at J, with 6 bases between the two ends. The CDR3 covers 12 residues. Germline V gene lookup returns CDR1 GTSNPN and CDR2 SVGIG (reference sequence). This CDR3 reads CAWSQENQPQHF. DNA for the CDR3: TGTGCCTGGAGTCAGGAAAATCAGCCCCAGCATTTT.

The chain combines TRBV6-2 or TRBV6-3 with TRBJ1-2; D remains ambiguous. Germline loops: CDR1 MNHEY, CDR2 SVGEGT. This CDR3 is 14 amino acids long. V gave up 4 bases and J gave up 3 bases, with 12 bases separating them. CDR3 DNA sequence: TGTGCCAGCAGTTCGAAGATCGAGTACTATGGCTACACCTTC. This encodes CASSSKIEYYGYTF.

There are a few counts of this clone. The chain employs TRBV10-3 and TRBJ1-5; the D gene is possibly TRBD1 (5 bases). The CDR3 has 16 residues. In germline, CDR1 is ENHRY, CDR2 SYGVKD. V lost 11 bases, J lost 1 base, and 21 bases lay in between. The CDR3: CASRAGLDTSNQPQHF. CDR3 bases: TGTGCCTCCCGAGCGGGGTTGGACACCAGCAATCAGCCCCAGCATTTT.